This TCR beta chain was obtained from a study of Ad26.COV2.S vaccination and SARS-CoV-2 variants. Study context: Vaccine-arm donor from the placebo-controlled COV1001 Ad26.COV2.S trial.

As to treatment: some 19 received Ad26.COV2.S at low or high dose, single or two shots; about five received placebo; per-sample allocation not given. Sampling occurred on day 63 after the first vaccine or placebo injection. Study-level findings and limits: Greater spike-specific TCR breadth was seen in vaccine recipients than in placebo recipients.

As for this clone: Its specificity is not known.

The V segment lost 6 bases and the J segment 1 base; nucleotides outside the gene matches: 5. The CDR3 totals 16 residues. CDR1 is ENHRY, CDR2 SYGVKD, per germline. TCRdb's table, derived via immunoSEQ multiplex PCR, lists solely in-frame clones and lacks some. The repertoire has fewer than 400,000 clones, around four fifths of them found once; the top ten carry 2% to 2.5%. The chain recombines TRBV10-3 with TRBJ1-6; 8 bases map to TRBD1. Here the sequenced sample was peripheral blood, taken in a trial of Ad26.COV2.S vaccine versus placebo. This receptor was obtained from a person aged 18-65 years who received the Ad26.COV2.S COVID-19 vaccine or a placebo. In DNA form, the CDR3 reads TGTGCCATCAGCGACCGGACAGGGTCCTATAATTCACCCCTCCACTTT. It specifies CAISDRTGSYNSPLHF.